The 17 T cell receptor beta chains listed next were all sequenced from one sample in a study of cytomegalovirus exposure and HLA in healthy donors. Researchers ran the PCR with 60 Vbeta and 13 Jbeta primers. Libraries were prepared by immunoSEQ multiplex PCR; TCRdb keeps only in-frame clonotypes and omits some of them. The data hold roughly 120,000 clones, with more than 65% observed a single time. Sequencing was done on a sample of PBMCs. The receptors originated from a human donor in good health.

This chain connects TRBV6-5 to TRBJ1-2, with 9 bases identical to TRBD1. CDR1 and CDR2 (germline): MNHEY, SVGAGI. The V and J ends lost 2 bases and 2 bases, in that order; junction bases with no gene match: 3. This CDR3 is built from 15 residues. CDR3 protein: CASSYGGTGNYGYTF. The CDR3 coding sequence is TGTGCCAGCAGTTACGGGGGGACAGGGAACTATGGCTACACCTTC.

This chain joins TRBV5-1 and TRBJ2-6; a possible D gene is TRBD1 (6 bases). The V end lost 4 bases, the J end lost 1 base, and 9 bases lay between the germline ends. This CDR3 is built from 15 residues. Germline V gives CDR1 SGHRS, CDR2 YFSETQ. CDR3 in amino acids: CASSVTGSGANVLTF. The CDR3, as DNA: TGCGCCAGCAGCGTAACAGGGTCTGGGGCCAACGTCCTGACTTTC.

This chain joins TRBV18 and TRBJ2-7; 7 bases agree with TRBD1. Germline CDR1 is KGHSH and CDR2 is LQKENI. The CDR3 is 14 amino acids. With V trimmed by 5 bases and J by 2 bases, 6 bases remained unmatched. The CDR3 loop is CASSDQTGPYEQYF. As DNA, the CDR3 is TGTGCCAGCTCAGACCAGACAGGGCCCTACGAGCAGTACTTC. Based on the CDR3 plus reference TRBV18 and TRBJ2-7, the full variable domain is NAGVMQNPRHLVRRRGQEARLRCSPMKGHSHVYWYRQLPEEGLKFMVYLQKENIIDESGMPKERFSAEFPKEGPSILRIQQVVRGDSAAYFCASSDQTGPYEQYFGPGTRLTVT.

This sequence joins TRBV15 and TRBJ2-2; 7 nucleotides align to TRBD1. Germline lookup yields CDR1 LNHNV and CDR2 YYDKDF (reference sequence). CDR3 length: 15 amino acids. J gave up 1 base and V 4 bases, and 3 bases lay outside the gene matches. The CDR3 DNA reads TGTGCCACCAGCACCCGGACAGGGAACACCGGGGAGCTGTTTTTT. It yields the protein CATSTRTGNTGELFF.

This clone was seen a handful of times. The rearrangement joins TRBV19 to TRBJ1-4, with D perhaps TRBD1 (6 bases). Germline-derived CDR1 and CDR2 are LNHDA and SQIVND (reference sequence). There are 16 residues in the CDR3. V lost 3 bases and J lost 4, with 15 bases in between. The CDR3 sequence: CASSIWRTANNEKLFF. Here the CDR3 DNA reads TGTGCCAGTAGTATTTGGCGGACAGCGAATAATGAAAAACTGTTTTTT.

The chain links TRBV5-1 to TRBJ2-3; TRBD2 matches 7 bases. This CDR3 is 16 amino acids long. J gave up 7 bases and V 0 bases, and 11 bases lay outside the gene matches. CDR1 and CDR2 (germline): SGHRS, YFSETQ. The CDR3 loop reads CASSLGGLVGTNTQYF. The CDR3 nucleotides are TGCGCCAGCAGCTTGGGCGGACTAGTTGGAACTAATACGCAGTATTTT.

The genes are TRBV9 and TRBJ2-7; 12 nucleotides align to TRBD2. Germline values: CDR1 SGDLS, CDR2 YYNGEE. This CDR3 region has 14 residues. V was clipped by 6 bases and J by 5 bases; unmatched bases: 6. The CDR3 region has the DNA TGTGCCAGCACTCCTAGCGGGAGGGTCCACGAGCAGTACTTC. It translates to CASTPSGRVHEQYF.

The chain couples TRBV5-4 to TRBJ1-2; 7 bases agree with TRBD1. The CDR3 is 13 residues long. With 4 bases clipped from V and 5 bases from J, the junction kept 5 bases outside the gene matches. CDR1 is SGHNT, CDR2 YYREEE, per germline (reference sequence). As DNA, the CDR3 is TGTGCCAGCAGCCTTCCAGGGGGTTATGGCTACACCTTC. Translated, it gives CASSLPGGYGYTF.

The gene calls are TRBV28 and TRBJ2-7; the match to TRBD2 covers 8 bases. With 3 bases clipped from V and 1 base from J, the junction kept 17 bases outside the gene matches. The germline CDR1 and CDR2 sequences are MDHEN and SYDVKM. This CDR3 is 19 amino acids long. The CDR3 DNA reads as TGTGCCAGCAGTTTCCCCGCTAGCGGGTACCAGTCGGCATCCTACGAGCAGTACTTC. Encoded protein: CASSFPASGYQSASYEQYF. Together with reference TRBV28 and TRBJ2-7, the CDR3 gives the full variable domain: DVKVTQSSRYLVKRTGEKVFLECVQDMDHENMFWYRQDPGLGLRLIYFSYDVKMKEKGDIPEGYSVSREKKERFSLILESASTNQTSMYLCASSFPASGYQSASYEQYFGPGTRLTVT.

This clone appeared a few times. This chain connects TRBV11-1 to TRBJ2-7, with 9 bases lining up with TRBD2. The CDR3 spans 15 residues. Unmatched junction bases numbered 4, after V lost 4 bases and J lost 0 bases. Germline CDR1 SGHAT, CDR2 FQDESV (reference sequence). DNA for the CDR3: TGTGCCAGCAGCTCCTCTAGCGGGGCCTCCTACGAGCAGTACTTC. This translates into CASSSSSGASYEQYF.

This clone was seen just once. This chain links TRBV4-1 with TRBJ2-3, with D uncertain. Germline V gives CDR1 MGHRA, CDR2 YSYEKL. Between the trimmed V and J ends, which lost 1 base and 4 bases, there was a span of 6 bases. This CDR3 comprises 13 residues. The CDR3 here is CASSQGQADTQYF. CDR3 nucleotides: TGCGCCAGCAGCCAAGGTCAGGCAGATACGCAGTATTTT.

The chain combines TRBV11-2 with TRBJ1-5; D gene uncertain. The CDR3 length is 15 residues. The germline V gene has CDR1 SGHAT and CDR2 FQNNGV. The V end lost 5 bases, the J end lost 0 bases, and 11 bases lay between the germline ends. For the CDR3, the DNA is TGTGCCAGCAGCCCCGGGGATTATAGCAATCAGCCCCAGCATTTT. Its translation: CASSPGDYSNQPQHF. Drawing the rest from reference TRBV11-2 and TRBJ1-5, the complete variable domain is EAGVAQSPRYKIIEKRQSVAFWCNPISGHATLYWYQQILGQGPKLLIQFQNNGVVDDSQLPKDRFSAERLKGVDSTLKIQPAKLEDSAVYLCASSPGDYSNQPQHFGDGTRLSIL.

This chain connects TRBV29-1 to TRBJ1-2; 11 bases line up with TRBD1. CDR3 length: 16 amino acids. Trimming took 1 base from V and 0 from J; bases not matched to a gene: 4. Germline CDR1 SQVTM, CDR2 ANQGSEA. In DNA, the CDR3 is TGCAGCGTTGAAGGTTGGGACAGGGGGGCTAACTATGGCTACACCTTC. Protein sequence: CSVEGWDRGANYGYTF. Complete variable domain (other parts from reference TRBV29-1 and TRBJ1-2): SAVISQKPSRDICQRGTSLTIQCQVDSQVTMMFWYRQQPGQSLTLIATANQGSEATYESGFVIDKFPISRPNLTFSTLTVSNMSPEDSSIYLCSVEGWDRGANYGYTFGSGTRLTVV.

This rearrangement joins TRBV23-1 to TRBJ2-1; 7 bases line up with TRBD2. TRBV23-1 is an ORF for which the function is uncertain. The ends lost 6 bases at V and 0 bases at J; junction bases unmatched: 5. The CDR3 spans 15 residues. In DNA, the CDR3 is TGCGCCAGCAGGGACCGGGAGGCCTCCTACAATGAGCAGTTCTTC. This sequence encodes CASRDREASYNEQFF.

The DNA of the CDR3 is TGTGCCAGCAGCAGCCGAGACTACAGGGGGCAGAGCTATGGCTACACCTTC. This codes for CASSSRDYRGQSYGYTF. The chain couples TRBV11-1 to TRBJ1-2; 9 positions agree with TRBD1. The V gene end was trimmed by 5 bases and the J gene end by 4 bases; junction bases not matched to a gene: 14. The germline V gene encodes CDR1 SGHAT and CDR2 FQDESV (reference sequence). CDR3 length: 17 amino acids.

CDR3 sequence: CASTGPDRPTGSEVGYTF. CDR3 bases: TGTGCCAGCACAGGCCCAGATAGGCCGACAGGTTCGGAGGTTGGCTACACCTTC. The V call is TRBV28, the J call TRBJ1-2, with D maybe TRBD1 (6 bases). Germline CDR1 is MDHEN and CDR2 is SYDVKM. The V end was cut by 7 bases, the J end by 7 bases, with 31 bases between. CDR3 size: 18 residues.

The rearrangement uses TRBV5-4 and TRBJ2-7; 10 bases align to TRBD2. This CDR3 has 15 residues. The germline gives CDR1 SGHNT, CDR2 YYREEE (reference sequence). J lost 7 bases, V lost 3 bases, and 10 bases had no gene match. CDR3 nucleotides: TGTGCCAGCAGCTCCCCGGGACTAGCGCTGGAAGAGCAGTACTTC. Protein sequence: CASSSPGLALEEQYF. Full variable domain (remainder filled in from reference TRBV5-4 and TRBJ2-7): ETGVTQSPTHLIKTRGQQVTLRCSSQSGHNTVSWYQQALGQGPQFIFQYYREEENGRGNFPPRFSGLQFPNYSSELNVNALELDDSALYLCASSSPGLALEEQYFGPGTRLTVT.